The present T cell receptor (beta chain) was sequenced within a study of T cell responses to AZD1222 COVID-19 vaccine (dated by TCRdb to 2020 to 2022). For context, the study as a whole: AZD1222 recipients given second doses at about 4 weeks or at about 12 weeks were pooled, since spike-specific TCR depth and breadth were not found to differ between the two schedules. A total of approximately 250 trial participants underwent TCR sequencing, of whom 200 to 220 had received two doses of AZD1222 and roughly 26 had received two doses of the MenACWY control vaccine. Trial participants were enrolled by age into 18-55, 56-69 and 70-plus year subgroups, with about 150, 27 and 61 TCR-sequenced participants respectively.

Overall study results and their limits: After two AZD1222 doses, both the breadth and the depth of spike-specific TCRs were significantly higher than at day 0 and than in MenACWY recipients. Because no day 14 peak-response samples were available, the repertoires could be characterized only after the peak T cell response. Most participants were white British and females outnumbered males, and the authors suggested that clonal diversity may have been underestimated. Conclusions about previously exposed vaccinees were limited because only six AZD1222 recipients were SARS-CoV-2 seropositive at baseline. Nearly half of unique spike-specific TCRs reportedly recognized epitopes outside regions mutated in the B.1.351 and B.1.1.7 variants. The 56-69-year group was small, and its depth increase did not reach significance, likely because of low power. CD4 TCRs associated with the vaccine covered the entire spike protein, and the dominant responses were in regions 160-218 and 743-854.

The CDR3 regions of human TCRbeta chains were analyzed by immunosequencing. Per the authors' processing: Repertoire TCRs were checked for matches against a reference library of SARS-CoV-2-specific TCRs that had been generated using the MIRA antigen-specificity platform. Breadth meant the fraction of unique TCRs that were SARS-CoV-2-associated, whereas depth meant the fraction of total T cells that were SARS-CoV-2-associated. Using the MIRA data, every spike-specific TCR was mapped to the spike region that the TCR reacted to and assigned to either a CD4 or a CD8 class. Log10-transformed breadth and depth values were compared by one-way ANOVA with Sidak's multiple comparisons tests. TCRdb stores this immuneACCESS table with in-frame sequences only. Part of the clones is absent; in the studies checked, under half of the shortfall reflects unresolved V genes, and no reason is known for the rest. The DNA gave D and trimming, while V, J and clone size come from that table. Counted in this sample were some 140,000 clones; less than 95% of them appeared once. Around 2.7% of the sample is taken by the ten largest.

The V and J ends are trimmed by 2 bases and 7 bases, leaving 14 bases between them. The germline V gene (reference sequence) gives CDR1 as LNHNV and CDR2 as YYDKDF. The CDR3 numbers 15 residues from cysteine through phenylalanine. The kept DNA is CDR3 alone, 45 bases in frame from the first base. The time point label of this sample denotes: baseline before first vaccination. Vaccinee samples were obtained from the UK trials COV001 and COV002, which included a single-blind randomized controlled phase 2/3 trial of AZD1222 (ChAdOx1 nCoV-19) in healthy adults. Trial participant PBMC samples were collected at day 0 and day 28 after the second dose for TCRbeta chain sequencing. With respect to this clone: Its antigen has not been determined. No quality values exist for individual bases; no much larger clone is one base distant.

The origin of this receptor is an adult in good health. This material consisted of peripheral blood, taken on day 0 of AZD1222 vaccination. The V gene is TRBV15 and the J gene is TRBJ2-2, with a weak D call of TRBD2 (5 bases match). Read as DNA, the sequence is TGTGCCACCAGCAGACTTTTAGAGGGTATCGGGGAGCTGTTTTTT. Its amino acids are CATSRLLEGIGELFF.